This T cell receptor (beta chain) appears in the sequencing data of a study of shared clonotypes between healthy human individuals. Study-wide findings and caveats: Blood alone was sampled, and tissue repertoires likely differ.

The genomic DNA of each subset was split evenly across several immunoSEQ plates. Measured with immunoSEQ multiplex PCR; TCRdb has only the in-frame clones, and not every one. The data hold around 430,000 clones, with about 85% observed a single time. About this clone itself: The antigen remains undetermined.

This TCR was recovered from a woman aged 40 to 50 in good health. Some clones in this sample may be carry-over from other donors' samples. The sequenced sample was PBMCs.

The CDR3 DNA reads as TGTGCCAGCTCACCACCCTCTGGGCGGGAGCTCGAGCAGTACTTC. This encodes CASSPPSGRELEQYF. This chain links TRBV18 with TRBJ2-7; 7 nucleotides line up with TRBD2. CDR3 length equals 15 residues. In germline, CDR1 is KGHSH, CDR2 LQKENI. After removal of 0 bases from V and 6 bases from J, the junction contained 8 bases not matched to a gene.